These 29 T cell receptor beta chains originate from one sample sequenced in a study of OX40 agonist ivuxolimab in advanced cancers. Here immunoSEQ multiplex PCR was the method, and the copy in TCRdb shows in-frame clones only, minus some. The sample consists of 60,000 to 75,000 clones, 87% of them appearing once. The sequenced sample was CD4+ or CD8+ T cells sorted from blood, obtained in a trial of the OX40 agonist ivuxolimab. The receptors were gathered from an adult with an advanced solid tumor such as melanoma, head and neck, liver or kidney cancer.

This sequence joins TRBV18 and TRBJ1-5; no reliable D call. Germline CDR1 is KGHSH and CDR2 is LQKENI. The CDR3 has 15 residues. Trimming shortened V by 0 bases and J by 0 bases, and 6 bases separated the two germline ends. The CDR3 protein is CASSPPGYSNQPQHF. As DNA, the CDR3 is TGTGCCAGCTCACCACCGGGGTATAGCAATCAGCCCCAGCATTTT.

The chain has TRBV11-3 and TRBJ2-1; D gene uncertain. V lost 1 base to trimming and J lost 5 bases, with 3 bases between them. Germline-derived CDR1 and CDR2 are SGHNT and YENEEA. This CDR3 has 12 residues. As DNA, the CDR3 is TGTGCCAGCAGCTTAGTAGACAATGAGCAGTTCTTC. As protein: CASSLVDNEQFF.

As to this clone: Additional DNA sequences in this sample encode the identical CDR3. The chain employs TRBV5-1 and TRBJ2-3; D possibly corresponds to TRBD1 (6 bases). Germline V lookup: CDR1 SGHRS, CDR2 YFSETQ. There are 14 residues in the CDR3. Trimming shortened V by 0 bases and J by 5 bases, and 10 bases separated the two germline ends. DNA for the CDR3: TGCGCCAGCAGCTTGGGTCAAGGGGGAGATACGCAGTATTTT. Protein sequence: CASSLGQGGDTQYF.

This rearrangement joins TRBV4-1 to TRBJ2-7; the match to TRBD1 covers 7 bases. This CDR3 has 14 residues. CDR1 and CDR2 (germline): MGHRA, YSYEKL. Germline trimming cut 3 bases from V and 3 bases from J; bases unmatched to any gene: 5. CDR3 nucleotide sequence: TGCGCCAGCAGCCAGCGGACAGGCCACTACGAGCAGTACTTC. It translates to CASSQRTGHYEQYF.

The chain couples TRBV5-5 to TRBJ2-7; TRBD1 matches 7 bases. The V segment lost 6 bases and the J segment 2 bases; nucleotides outside the gene matches: 11. The V gene's germline CDR1 is SGHKS and CDR2 YYEKEE (reference sequence). The CDR3 runs to 15 residues. The CDR3 coding sequence is TGTGCCAGCATCAATCACAGGGGATCGACCTACGAGCAGTACTTC. Translating it yields CASINHRGSTYEQYF.

This clone was found once. This chain connects TRBV28 to TRBJ2-1; 12 bases are a match to TRBD2. Germline CDR1 and CDR2: MDHEN and SYDVKM. The CDR3 has 17 residues. V gave up 6 bases and J gave up 4 bases; unmatched junction bases: 10. The CDR3 nucleotides are TGTGCCAGCAGCCCCGCGTCTAGCGGGGGGGGGTACAATGAGCAGTTCTTC. Protein sequence: CASSPASSGGGYNEQFF.

The chain recombines TRBV6-1 with TRBJ2-5, with D tentatively TRBD1 or TRBD2 (5 bases each). Germline V lookup: CDR1 MNHNS, CDR2 SASEGT. Trimming stripped 7 bases from V and 5 bases from J, with 17 bases between. This CDR3 has 14 residues. CDR3 DNA: TGTGCCAGCACCCTTTCGACCGGGGCGGAGACCCAGTACTTC. Translating gives CASTLSTGAETQYF.

V is TRBV19 and J is TRBJ1-5, with 7 bases fitting TRBD1. This CDR3 contains 13 residues. J gave up 4 bases and V 3 bases, and 0 bases lay outside the gene matches. Germline CDR1 and CDR2: LNHDA and SQIVND (reference sequence). The CDR3 region has the DNA TGTGCCAGTAGTATGACAGGGAATCAGCCCCAGCATTTT. Its translation: CASSMTGNQPQHF.

This clone was detected only a few times. The chain links TRBV19 to TRBJ1-4, with D perhaps matching TRBD1 (5 bases). The germline CDR1 and CDR2 sequences are LNHDA and SQIVND (reference sequence). Trimming removed 4 bases at V and 3 bases at J, with 9 bases between. The CDR3 is made up of 14 amino acids. The CDR3 coding sequence is TGTGCCAGTAGTACGAGGGGAGCTAATGAAAAACTGTTTTTT. Its translation: CASSTRGANEKLFF.

The chain joins TRBV9 to TRBJ2-7; 11 bases are a match to TRBD2. CDR3 length: 15 amino acids. Losses at the gene ends were 2 bases for V and 4 bases for J; bases not matched to a gene: 5. Germline V CDR1 and CDR2: SGDLS, YYNGEE. CDR3 sequence reads: CASSVTSGSAYEQYF. The CDR3 DNA sequence: TGTGCCAGCAGCGTCACTAGCGGGAGTGCATACGAGCAGTACTTC.

The gene calls are TRBV5-1 and TRBJ1-2; possibly TRBD1 for D (6 bases). Deletions cut 4 bases from V and 0 bases from J, with 13 bases between. Germline V gene lookup returns CDR1 SGHRS and CDR2 YFSETQ. This CDR3 is built from 15 residues. For the CDR3, the DNA is TGCGCCAGCAGCGAGACAGGAACTGCTAACTATGGCTACACCTTC. It encodes CASSETGTANYGYTF.

The V gene is TRBV28, the J gene TRBJ2-5; no clear D. V was pared by 2 bases and J by 5 bases, with 15 bases between. From germline, CDR1 is MDHEN and CDR2 SYDVKM. The CDR3 consists of 15 residues. The CDR3 DNA sequence: TGTGCCAGCAGTTTAAGTTCCGGCCCGATTGAGACCCAGTACTTC. Translating gives CASSLSSGPIETQYF.

This clone has just a few counts. The rearrangement joins TRBV28 to TRBJ1-5; 7 bases are a match to TRBD1. The ends lost 3 bases at V and 1 base at J; junction bases unmatched: 9. The CDR3 is 17 residues long. Germline V CDR1 and CDR2: MDHEN, SYDVKM. CDR3 coding DNA: TGTGCCAGCAGTTTCGTCGCCCAGGGGGGCAGCAATCAGCCCCAGCATTTT. It encodes CASSFVAQGGSNQPQHF.

In the case of this clone: Germline is not matched at one junction end, which may reflect a read error. The rearrangement joins TRBV5-1 to TRBJ2-1; D not resolved. The CDR3 length is 12 residues. Germline CDR1 and CDR2: SGHRS and YFSETQ. CDR3 in DNA: TGCGCCAGCAACTTGGACGTCCGGGAGCAGTTCTTC. It is translated as CASNLDVREQFF.

This clone was picked up one time. The chain employs TRBV11-2 and TRBJ1-1, with D unclear. V dropped 5 bases and J dropped 7 bases, with 14 bases sitting between them. The CDR3 spans 13 residues. The germline V gene has CDR1 SGHAT and CDR2 FQNNGV. The CDR3: CASSPFTVNEAFF. CDR3 nucleotides: TGTGCCAGCAGCCCCTTTACGGTGAATGAAGCTTTCTTT.

The chain employs TRBV27 and TRBJ1-1, with D tentatively TRBD1 (5 bases). Germline V lookup: CDR1 MNHEY, CDR2 SMNVEV (reference sequence). This CDR3 spans 15 amino acids. Trimming cost V 4 bases and J 4 bases, with 16 bases left between them. Written as DNA, the CDR3 is TGTGCCAGCAGTTCACCGGGGCCGGTGGGCACTGAAGCTTTCTTT. Its translation is CASSSPGPVGTEAFF.

The V gene is TRBV4-1, the J gene TRBJ2-6; either TRBD1 or TRBD2 may fit D (5 bases each). Germline values: CDR1 MGHRA, CDR2 YSYEKL. CDR3 length equals 20 residues. Trimming took off 2 bases at V and 0 bases at J, with 20 bases between the two ends. The CDR3 spells CASSQSPGRAEGSGANVLTF. The CDR3 DNA sequence: TGCGCCAGCAGCCAATCGCCAGGGAGAGCCGAAGGCTCTGGGGCCAACGTCCTGACTTTC.

The genes are TRBV7-2 and TRBJ1-5; D gene ambiguous. V dropped 5 bases and J dropped 5 bases, with 16 bases sitting between them. This CDR3 comprises 15 residues. The germline V gene has CDR1 SGHTA and CDR2 FQGNSA. The CDR3 spells CASSPAVQYYQPQHF. The CDR3 coding sequence is TGTGCCAGCAGCCCAGCCGTGCAGTATTATCAGCCCCAGCATTTT.

The genes are TRBV5-4 and TRBJ2-3; 10 bases are shared with TRBD2. This CDR3 has 15 amino acids. J gave up 6 bases and V 4 bases, and 8 bases lay outside the gene matches. The germline CDR1 and CDR2 sequences are SGHNT and YYREEE (reference sequence). CDR3 sequence: CASSPPSGSMDTQYF. The DNA of the CDR3 is TGTGCCAGCAGCCCACCTAGCGGGAGTATGGATACGCAGTATTTT.

J is TRBJ1-3 and V is TRBV6-6, with unresolved D. The V end lost 2 bases, the J end lost 2 bases, and 10 bases lay between the germline ends. Germline CDR1 reads MNHNY; CDR2 reads SVGAGI (reference sequence). The CDR3 loop spans 15 amino acids. The CDR3 DNA is TGTGCCAGCAGTTACCCCGGTGGACCTGGAAACACCATATATTTT. This translates into CASSYPGGPGNTIYF.

This clone was found a few times. CDR3 sequence reads: CSVEDPSSRAFF. DNA of the CDR3: TGCAGCGTTGAAGATCCGTCGTCTCGAGCTTTCTTT. The rearrangement uses TRBV29-1 and TRBJ1-1; D uncertain. In germline, CDR1 is SQVTM, CDR2 ANQGSEA. The germline V and J ends were trimmed by 0 bases and 10 bases, with 12 bases remaining between them. The CDR3 runs to 12 residues. The variable domain in full, with the rest retrieved from reference TRBV29-1 and TRBJ1-1, is SAVISQKPSRDICQRGTSLTIQCQVDSQVTMMFWYRQQPGQSLTLIATANQGSEATYESGFVIDKFPISRPNLTFSTLTVSNMSPEDSSIYLCSVEDPSSRAFFGQGTRLTVV.

The genes are TRBV5-4 and TRBJ2-5, with 7 nucleotides matching TRBD1. There are 15 residues in the CDR3. Germline assignment: CDR1 SGHNT and CDR2 YYREEE (reference sequence). With V trimmed by 3 bases and J by 7 bases, 12 bases remained unmatched. Here the CDR3 reads CASSSGTAKAGTQYF. CDR3 coding DNA: TGTGCCAGCAGCTCCGGGACAGCCAAAGCCGGGACCCAGTACTTC.

V is TRBV27 and J is TRBJ2-6, with 14 positions matching TRBD2. J was trimmed by 1 base and V by 5 bases; bases with no gene match: 4. In germline, CDR1 is MNHEY, CDR2 SMNVEV (reference sequence). The CDR3 loop spans 18 amino acids. CDR3 loop: CASSGRLAGGSGANVLTF. The CDR3, as DNA: TGTGCCAGCAGTGGACGACTAGCGGGGGGGTCTGGGGCCAACGTCCTGACTTTC.

The chain links TRBV5-1 to TRBJ2-1; D is perhaps TRBD2 (6 bases). Germline V gene data show CDR1 as SGHRS and CDR2 as YFSETQ. V lost 6 bases to trimming and J lost 0 bases, with 7 bases between them. This CDR3 is built from 13 residues. The CDR3 here is CASMRDSYNEQFF. In DNA, the CDR3 is TGCGCCAGCATGCGGGACTCCTACAATGAGCAGTTCTTC.

The CDR3 spells CASGLLQGVSEQFF. CDR3 DNA: TGTGCTAGTGGTTTGTTACAGGGAGTCAGTGAGCAGTTCTTC. The gene calls are TRBV12-5 and TRBJ2-1; the D gene is possibly TRBD1 (6 bases). The CDR3 totals 14 residues. V lost 2 bases to trimming and J lost 9 bases, with 14 bases between them. The germline CDR1 and CDR2 sequences are LGHNT and FRNRAP.

The chain combines TRBV9 with TRBJ2-7; possibly TRBD1 for D (5 bases). CDR1 and CDR2 (germline): SGDLS, YYNGEE. The CDR3 covers 13 residues. V was shortened by 3 bases and J by 5 bases, with 12 bases between the two germline ends. CDR3 in DNA: TGTGCCAGCAGCGCGAGACAGACCGACGAGCAGTACTTC. Translation: CASSARQTDEQYF. The whole variable domain, remainder taken from reference TRBV9 and TRBJ2-7, is DSGVTQTPKHLITATGQRVTLRCSPRSGDLSVYWYQQSLDQGLQFLIQYYNGEERAKGNILERFSAQQFPDLHSELNLSSLELGDSALYFCASSARQTDEQYFGPGTRLTVT.

V and J are TRBV6-1 and TRBJ2-3; D remains ambiguous. Deletions cut 4 bases from V and 0 bases from J, with 14 bases between. Germline CDR1 reads MNHNS; CDR2 reads SASEGT. This CDR3 is built from 16 residues. In DNA, the CDR3 is TGTGCCAGCAGTGGCTTGGACGGGCCTAGCACAGATACGCAGTATTTT. Translated, it gives CASSGLDGPSTDTQYF.

This sequence joins TRBV6-6 and TRBJ2-7; D may correspond to TRBD1 or TRBD2 (5 bases each). The V gene's germline CDR1 is MNHNY and CDR2 SVGAGI (reference sequence). This CDR3 is 14 amino acids long. V shed 7 bases and J shed 0 bases, with 13 bases lying between them. The CDR3 sequence is CASIRDGSSYEQYF. In DNA form, the CDR3 reads TGTGCCAGCATCCGGGACGGAAGCTCCTACGAGCAGTACTTC.

V gene TRBV10-3 combines with J gene TRBJ2-1; 10 bases line up with TRBD2. After removal of 1 base from V and 2 bases from J, the junction contained 5 bases not matched to a gene. This CDR3 region has 17 residues. Germline V lookup: CDR1 ENHRY, CDR2 SYGVKD. CDR3 nucleotide sequence: TGTGCCATCAGTGAGTGGCTAGCGGGAGCTCCCTACAATGAGCAGTTCTTC. This translates into CAISEWLAGAPYNEQFF.